The rows below give T cell receptor beta chains drawn from one sample of a study of blood T cell repertoires in COVID-19. TCRdb keeps only in-frame clones here, not all; method: immunoSEQ multiplex PCR. The sample holds 45,000 to 65,000 clones, roughly 84% seen once. Sequences were obtained from peripheral blood. The receptor set was obtained from a young man with COVID-19, enrolled during active disease. CDR3s include the opening cysteine and the closing phenylalanine or tryptophan. A D gene is named only where the DNA matches it firmly. Clone size appears in some rows only: once, few, many, or a class for an expanded clone.

cdr3_aa: CASSSTGADEQYF
cdr3_nt: TGTGCCAGCAGCTCAACAGGGGCCGACGAGCAGTACTTC
clone_size: few
j_call: TRBJ2-7
v_call: TRBV7-2
d_call: TRBD1

cdr3_aa: CASSPSEGGTQYF
cdr3_nt: TGTGCCAGCAGCCCCTCCGAAGGGGGGACCCAGTACTTC
clone_size: .
j_call: TRBJ2-5
v_call: TRBV9
d_call: .

cdr3_aa: CASSPPRQGTEAFF
cdr3_nt: TGTGCCAGCAGCCCCCCCAGACAGGGCACTGAAGCTTTCTTT
clone_size: once
j_call: TRBJ1-1
v_call: TRBV7-9
d_call: TRBD1

cdr3_aa: CASSSRSAINTGELFF
cdr3_nt: TGTGCCAGCAGCTCCCGGTCCGCGATCAACACCGGGGAGCTGTTTTTT
clone_size: .
j_call: TRBJ2-2
v_call: TRBV28
d_call: .

cdr3_aa: CASSGRQGSYEQYF
cdr3_nt: TGCGCCAGCAGCGGACGACAGGGGTCCTACGAGCAGTACTTC
clone_size: few
j_call: TRBJ2-7
v_call: TRBV4-1
d_call: TRBD1

cdr3_aa: CASSLVRRSSYNEQFF
cdr3_nt: TGTGCCAGCAGCTTAGTCCGGCGGAGCTCCTACAATGAGCAGTTCTTC
clone_size: .
j_call: TRBJ2-1
v_call: TRBV7-2
d_call: .

cdr3_aa: CASTEDRFQLEAFF
cdr3_nt: TGTGCCAGCACTGAGGACAGGTTCCAGCTTGAAGCTTTCTTT
clone_size: .
j_call: TRBJ1-1
v_call: TRBV2
d_call: TRBD1

cdr3_aa: CASKSPGTGQETQYF
cdr3_nt: TGTGCCAGCAAGTCCCCCGGGACAGGCCAAGAGACCCAGTACTTC
clone_size: .
j_call: TRBJ2-5
v_call: TRBV28
d_call: TRBD1

cdr3_aa: CASRATGGNTEAFF
cdr3_nt: TGTGCCAGTAGGGCAACAGGGGGGAACACTGAAGCTTTCTTT
clone_size: .
j_call: TRBJ1-1
v_call: TRBV19
d_call: TRBD1

cdr3_aa: CASSRQGALKTEAFF
cdr3_nt: TGTGCCAGCTCACGACAGGGGGCGCTGAAGACTGAAGCTTTCTTT
clone_size: .
j_call: TRBJ1-1
v_call: TRBV18
d_call: TRBD1

cdr3_aa: CASSLGTGTYGYTF
cdr3_nt: TGTGCCAGCAGCTTAGGGACAGGGACCTATGGCTACACCTTC
clone_size: .
j_call: TRBJ1-2
v_call: TRBV7-9
d_call: TRBD1

cdr3_aa: CASSEGGQGARFAQHF
cdr3_nt: TGTGCCAGCAGTGAAGGGGGACAGGGGGCTCGGTTTGCCCAGCATTTT
clone_size: .
j_call: TRBJ1-5
v_call: TRBV6-1
d_call: TRBD1

cdr3_aa: CASSFGGGSYEQYF
cdr3_nt: TGTGCCAGCAGCTTTGGCGGGGGCTCCTACGAGCAGTACTTC
clone_size: .
j_call: TRBJ2-7
v_call: TRBV7-2
d_call: TRBD2

cdr3_aa: CASERGGGIYGYTF
cdr3_nt: TGTGCCAGCGAGAGGGGGGGAGGAATCTATGGCTACACCTTC
clone_size: .
j_call: TRBJ1-2
v_call: TRBV13
d_call: .

cdr3_aa: CASSLRLTSGRTDTQYF
cdr3_nt: TGTGCCAGCAGTCTGCGCCTGACTAGCGGGAGGACAGATACGCAGTATTTT
clone_size: once
j_call: TRBJ2-3
v_call: TRBV27
d_call: TRBD2